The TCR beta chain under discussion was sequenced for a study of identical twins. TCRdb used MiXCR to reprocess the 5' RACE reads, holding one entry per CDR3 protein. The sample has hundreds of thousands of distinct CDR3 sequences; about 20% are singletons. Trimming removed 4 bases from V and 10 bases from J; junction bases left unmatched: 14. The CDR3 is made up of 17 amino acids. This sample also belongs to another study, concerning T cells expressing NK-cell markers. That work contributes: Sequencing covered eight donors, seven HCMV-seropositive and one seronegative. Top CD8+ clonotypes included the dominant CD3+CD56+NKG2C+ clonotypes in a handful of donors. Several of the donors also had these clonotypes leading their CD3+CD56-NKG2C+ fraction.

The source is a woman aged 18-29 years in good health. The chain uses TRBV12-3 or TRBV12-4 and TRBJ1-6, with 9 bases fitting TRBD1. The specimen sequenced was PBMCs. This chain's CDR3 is CASSSHHWGQGGSPLHF. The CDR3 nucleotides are TGTGCCAGCAGTTCCCATCACTGGGGACAGGGTGGCTCACCCCTCCACTTT.